The present TCR beta chain was sequenced within a study of blood T cell repertoires in COVID-19 (dated by TCRdb to about 2020). Regarding the study in general: Samples covering the acute and convalescent phases of COVID-19 were provided by collaborators in the United States, Italy and Spain. The prospective study material was composed of cDNA or gDNA derived from T cells, B-cell-depleted T cells, or PBMCs. Deeply sampled blood TCRbeta repertoires from subjects exposed to, actively infected with, or recovered from COVID-19 were included in the dataset. The repertoires were released in a freely available public database meant as a resource for research on the immune response to SARS-CoV-2. The samples were drawn from the first 160 participants of the ongoing ImmuneRACE study and from 1,254 subjects provided by 6 global collaborators. The sample metadata nearly always contained a de-identified subject ID, COVID-19 status, age in years and sex. Where HLA class I and class II types were available, the types were taken from metadata supplied by the sample provider, not from assay-based typing. The full study reports these points: The quantity of clinical and demographic metadata differed by source and by participant and was supplied without curation.

Whole blood was collected in K2EDTA tubes by collaborating institutions according to the institutions' own protocols. Collaborator samples were shipped for TCRbeta analysis as frozen whole blood, isolated PBMCs, or DNA extracted from either sample type. As concerns this clone: Its antigen is not yet known. No base quality values were provided; no much bigger clone lies one nucleotide off.

TCRbeta CDR3 regions were amplified from genomic DNA by means of the immunoSEQ Assay, a bias-controlled multiplex PCR. The published analysis was carried out like this. The number of nucleated cells in each sample was estimated from the amplification of reference gene primers within the assay. To quantify the absolute abundance of each unique TCRbeta CDR3 rearrangement, sequence reads were collapsed and filtered. Productive Simpson clonality was computed per sample as the square root of Simpson's diversity index over productive rearrangements. TCRdb re-hosts the immuneACCESS table, in-frame sequences only. Its copies lack some clones; in the studies checked, an unresolved V gene accounts for under half of them, and the cause for the rest is not known. The V and J calls and the clone size are those of that table, but D and trimming were determined from the DNA. Counted in this sample were approximately 86,000 clones; 80% of them appeared once. The ten largest clones take up around a tenth of the sample.

The sample comprised peripheral blood. This sequence was found in a woman aged 70-85 years with acute or convalescent COVID-19.

The DNA reads TGTGCCAGCAGCTCCCAGACCCGCGCAGGGGGCATGACCGGGGAGCTGTTTTTT. It codes for CASSSQTRAGGMTGELFF. The chain joins TRBV5-4 to TRBJ2-2, and 8 bases in between align with TRBD1. From the germline V gene (reference sequence), CDR1 is SGHNT and CDR2 is YYREEE. From the cysteine through the phenylalanine, the CDR3 covers 18 amino acids. The retained sequence is limited to the CDR3, 54 bases, with the frame set at the first base. V is cut back by 3 bases and J by 5 bases, with 15 bases in the junction unmatched.